The 13 T cell receptor beta chains presented below share a single source sample, sequenced in a study of T cell changes during pregnancy in multiple sclerosis. The assay was immunoSEQ multiplex PCR, and TCRdb's table has in-frame clones only and misses some. The sample holds some 70,000 clones; 91% are singletons and the top ten take roughly 2.1%. The sequenced sample was peripheral blood, obtained in the first trimester of pregnancy. These TCRs come from a female donor with multiple sclerosis, enrolled in a pregnancy study.

The chain couples TRBV28 to TRBJ1-1, with a weak D call TRBD1 (5 bases). Germline lookup yields CDR1 MDHEN and CDR2 SYDVKM. V lost 5 bases and J 2 bases, leaving 12 bases between the germline ends. The CDR3 spans 14 residues. The CDR3 protein is CASSMGLLNTEAFF. The CDR3 region has the DNA TGTGCCAGCAGTATGGGACTCCTCAACACTGAAGCTTTCTTT.

The chain combines TRBV7-6 with TRBJ2-1, with 8 bases identical to TRBD2. This CDR3 contains 15 residues. Trimming at V came to 3 bases and at J to 6 bases, leaving 7 bases not matched to a gene. Per the germline V gene, CDR1 is SGHVS and CDR2 is FNYEAQ. The CDR3 DNA reads as TGTGCCAGCAGCTTCGGGGGGGGAATTTTCAATGAGCAGTTCTTC. Protein product: CASSFGGGIFNEQFF.

The chain is built from TRBV19 and TRBJ1-1; maybe TRBD1 (5 bases). V lost 6 bases and J lost 9, with 17 bases in between. The CDR3 extends over 13 amino acids. The germline gives CDR1 LNHDA, CDR2 SQIVND (reference sequence). DNA for the CDR3: TGTGCCAGTAGCTACCTCCAAGGGACTCAAGCTTTCTTT. Translation gives CASSYLQGTQAFF.

The rearrangement links TRBV9 to TRBJ2-1; TRBD2 aligns across 9 bases. V shed 2 bases, J shed 8 bases, and the junction held 8 bases outside the gene matches. CDR1 is SGDLS, CDR2 YYNGEE, per germline. This CDR3 contains 15 residues. The CDR3 protein is CASSVLSGSGDEQFF. CDR3 nucleotides: TGTGCCAGCAGCGTCCTTAGCGGGAGTGGCGATGAGCAGTTCTTC.

This clone was counted once. The gene calls are TRBV6-1 and TRBJ2-7; 8 nucleotides align to TRBD1. The V gene end was trimmed by 4 bases and the J gene end by 2 bases; junction bases not matched to a gene: 1. The CDR3 length is 13 residues. Germline V gene sequence: CDR1 MNHNS, CDR2 SASEGT. The CDR3 DNA reads TGTGCCAGCAGTGCAGGGGGCCCCTACGAGCAGTACTTC. Translated, it gives CASSAGGPYEQYF.

This chain joins TRBV28 and TRBJ2-7, with TRBD2 identical over 11 bases. Germline V gene data show CDR1 as MDHEN and CDR2 as SYDVKM. The CDR3 extends over 15 amino acids. The junction had 5 bases not matched to a gene; V was cut back by 3 bases and J by 4 bases. The CDR3 bases are TGTGCCAGCAGTTTTCTAGCGGGAGGAGCATACGAGCAGTACTTC. Its translation: CASSFLAGGAYEQYF.

The chain combines TRBV30 with TRBJ1-2, with TRBD1 identical over 8 bases. With 2 bases clipped from V and 8 bases from J, the junction kept 10 bases outside the gene matches. The CDR3 length is 14 residues. Germline CDR1 and CDR2: GTSNPN and SVGIG (reference sequence). CDR3 in DNA: TGTGCCTGGAGTACCCGGACAGGGCTGCAGGGCTACACCTTC. Its translation is CAWSTRTGLQGYTF.

The chain links TRBV9 to TRBJ2-3, with 14 bases that match TRBD2. The CDR3 is 16 amino acids. Germline V gene sequence: CDR1 SGDLS, CDR2 YYNGEE. With V trimmed by 4 bases and J by 6 bases, 7 bases remained unmatched. The CDR3 here is CASSSGLAGVRDTQYF. As DNA, the CDR3 is TGTGCCAGCAGCTCGGGACTAGCGGGAGTTAGGGATACGCAGTATTTT.

This chain connects TRBV20-1 to TRBJ2-7; a possible D gene is TRBD1 (6 bases). Trimming took off 3 bases at V and 4 bases at J, with 7 bases between the two ends. Per the germline V gene, CDR1 is DFQATT and CDR2 is SNEGSKA (reference sequence). CDR3 length: 11 residues. CDR3 residues: CSARDSYEQYF. CDR3 DNA: TGCAGTGCTAGGGACAGTTACGAGCAGTACTTC.

This chain connects TRBV19 to TRBJ1-2, with D perhaps TRBD1 (6 bases). This CDR3 is 15 amino acids long. V gave up 2 bases and J gave up 4 bases, with 14 bases separating them. The germline V gene encodes CDR1 LNHDA and CDR2 SQIVND (reference sequence). CDR3 region: CASSIKQGSIYGYTF. The CDR3 nucleotides read TGTGCCAGTAGTATAAAACAGGGCAGCATCTATGGCTACACCTTC.

The genes are TRBV5-4 and TRBJ1-1; no reliable D call. The CDR3 loop spans 13 amino acids. CDR1 and CDR2 (germline): SGHNT, YYREEE (reference sequence). V dropped 1 base and J dropped 7 bases, with 11 bases sitting between them. The CDR3 spells CASSLSGTLEAFF. The DNA for the CDR3 is TGTGCCAGCAGCTTGTCTGGCACGCTTGAAGCTTTCTTT.

J is TRBJ2-2 and V is TRBV5-1, with 7 bases aligning to TRBD2. This CDR3 spans 16 amino acids. Germline-derived CDR1 and CDR2 are SGHRS and YFSETQ. V was pared by 4 bases and J by 1 base, with 7 bases of the junction left unmatched. The CDR3 loop is CASSPTSMGNTGELFF. The DNA for the CDR3 is TGCGCCAGCAGCCCGACTAGCATGGGGAACACCGGGGAGCTGTTTTTT.

V and J are TRBV28 and TRBJ1-5; the D gene is possibly TRBD1 (5 bases). CDR1 and CDR2 (germline): MDHEN, SYDVKM. Trimming took off 1 base at V and 3 bases at J, with 16 bases between the two ends. This CDR3 comprises 17 residues. The CDR3 DNA is TGTGCCAGCAGTTTATCTTTCAGGTCGGGGGTCAATCAGCCCCAGCATTTT. It encodes CASSLSFRSGVNQPQHF. The full variable domain, with the rest looked up from reference TRBV28 and TRBJ1-5, is DVKVTQSSRYLVKRTGEKVFLECVQDMDHENMFWYRQDPGLGLRLIYFSYDVKMKEKGDIPEGYSVSREKKERFSLILESASTNQTSMYLCASSLSFRSGVNQPQHFGDGTRLSIL.